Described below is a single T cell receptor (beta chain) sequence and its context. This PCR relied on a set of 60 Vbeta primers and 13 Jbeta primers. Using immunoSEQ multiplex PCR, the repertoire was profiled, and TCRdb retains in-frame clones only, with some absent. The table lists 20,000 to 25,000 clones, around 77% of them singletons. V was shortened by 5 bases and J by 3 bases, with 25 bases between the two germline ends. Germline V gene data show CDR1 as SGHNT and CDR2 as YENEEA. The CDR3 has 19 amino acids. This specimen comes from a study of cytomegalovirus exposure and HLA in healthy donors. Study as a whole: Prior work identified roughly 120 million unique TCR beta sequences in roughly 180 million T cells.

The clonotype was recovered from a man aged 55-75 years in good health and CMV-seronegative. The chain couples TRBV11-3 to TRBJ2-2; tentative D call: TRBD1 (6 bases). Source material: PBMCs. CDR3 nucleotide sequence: TGTGCCAGCAGCCAGGCCCCCGCTGTAGGGGGTTGGGACACCGGGGAGCTGTTTTTT. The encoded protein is CASSQAPAVGGWDTGELFF.